These T cell receptor beta chains were read from a single sample in a study of cytomegalovirus exposure and HLA in healthy donors. Here immunoSEQ multiplex PCR was the method, and the copy in TCRdb shows in-frame clones only, minus some. This table holds roughly 150,000 clones, about four fifths found once. Sequences were obtained from PBMCs. Source of these receptors: a male donor in good health and CMV-seropositive. The CDR3 runs from the conserved cysteine through the conserved F or W. The D gene is left open where the match is weak. Only some rows state a clone size, as once, few, many or a class for expanded clones.

clone size	D gene	V gene	J gene	CDR3 protein	CDR3 DNA
.	TRBD2	TRBV7-8	TRBJ2-2	CASSPSGAGTGELFF	TGTGCCAGCAGCCCAAGCGGGGCTGGCACCGGGGAGCTGTTTTTT
.	.	TRBV6-1	TRBJ2-1	CASSEQGLALNEQFF	TGTGCCAGCAGTGAACAGGGACTGGCATTGAATGAGCAGTTCTTC
.	TRBD1	TRBV7-9	TRBJ1-2	CASSSLTGGVGGYTF	TGTGCCAGCAGCTCCCTTACAGGGGGCGTCGGGGGCTACACCTTC
.	.	TRBV4-3	TRBJ1-1	CASSHQRRNTEAFF	TGCGCCAGCAGCCACCAACGGAGGAACACTGAAGCTTTCTTT
.	TRBD1	TRBV2	TRBJ2-5	CASKPGQGTETQYF	TGTGCCAGCAAACCGGGACAGGGAACGGAGACCCAGTACTTC
.	.	TRBV28	TRBJ2-2	CASTPGHFSNTGELFF	TGTGCCAGCACCCCAGGACACTTTTCGAACACCGGGGAGCTGTTTTTT
.	TRBD1	TRBV19	TRBJ2-2	CASRQGTGELFF	TGTGCCAGCAGACAGGGTACCGGGGAGCTGTTTTTT
.	TRBD2	TRBV4-3	TRBJ2-3	CASSPLAGGLDTQYF	TGCGCCAGCAGCCCATTAGCGGGAGGGTTAGATACGCAGTATTTT
.	TRBD2	TRBV7-9	TRBJ2-3	CASSLVSGGDTQYF	TGTGCCAGCAGCTTAGTTAGCGGGGGAGATACGCAGTATTTT
.	.	TRBV10-3	TRBJ1-5	CAIGKLDQPQHF	TGTGCCATCGGGAAACTAGATCAGCCCCAGCATTTT
.	TRBD1	TRBV7-9	TRBJ2-2	CASSLKRVQGASTGELFF	TGTGCCAGCAGCTTAAAGCGGGTACAGGGGGCCAGCACCGGGGAGCTGTTTTTT
.	.	TRBV7-2	TRBJ1-2	CASSPSPGYGYTF	TGTGCCAGCAGCCCCAGCCCGGGGTATGGCTACACCTTC
.	.	TRBV12-5	TRBJ2-1	CASARRAGRSAANSYNEQFF	TGTGCTAGTGCCCGCAGGGCGGGGCGGTCTGCTGCCAATTCCTACAATGAGCAGTTCTTC
.	TRBD1	TRBV28	TRBJ1-5	CAISPGTGYQPQHF	TGTGCCATAAGTCCGGGGACAGGGTATCAGCCCCAGCATTTT
.	.	TRBV19	TRBJ2-7	CASSREPGHYEQYF	TGTGCCAGTAGTAGAGAGCCAGGACACTACGAGCAGTACTTC
.	TRBD1	TRBV6-6	TRBJ1-6	CASTSEAGGNSPLHF	TGTGCCAGCACCTCCGAGGCAGGGGGTAATTCACCCCTCCACTTT
few	TRBD1	TRBV28	TRBJ2-7	CAAIGQGWYEQYF	TGTGCCGCAATCGGACAGGGTTGGTACGAGCAGTACTTC
.	.	TRBV9	TRBJ1-1	CASSVANQMNTEAFF	TGTGCCAGCAGCGTAGCTAACCAAATGAACACTGAAGCTTTCTTT
.	.	TRBV7-9	TRBJ2-1	CASSFLSGPYNEQFF	TGTGCCAGCAGCTTTTTAAGCGGCCCCTACAATGAGCAGTTCTTC
.	TRBD1	TRBV5-6	TRBJ2-1	CASSLGTGSYNEQFF	TGTGCCAGCAGCTTGGGGACAGGGTCGTACAATGAGCAGTTCTTC
.	TRBD1	TRBV10-3	TRBJ2-7	CAISESRTGGGYEQYF	TGTGCCATCAGTGAGTCGCGCACAGGGGGCGGTTACGAGCAGTACTTC
.	.	TRBV30	TRBJ1-2	CAWSVRSTNYGYTF	TGTGCCTGGAGTGTACGGTCAACTAACTATGGCTACACCTTC
.	.	TRBV5-4	TRBJ1-1	CASGLQGTMNTEAFF	TGTGCCAGCGGCTTACAGGGCACTATGAACACTGAAGCTTTCTTT
.	TRBD1	TRBV10-3	TRBJ2-7	CAIRQGSDSYEQYF	TGTGCCATCCGACAGGGGTCCGACTCCTACGAGCAGTACTTC